Sequencing of this T cell receptor beta chain was carried out in a study of blood T cell repertoires in COVID-19. Here immunoSEQ multiplex PCR was the method, and the copy in TCRdb shows in-frame clones only, minus some. The profile covers roughly 220,000 clones, with about 87% appearing a single time and approximately 3% taken by the ten largest. This CDR3 has 16 residues. Germline values: CDR1 MNHNY, CDR2 SVGAGI (reference sequence). V shed 2 bases and J 4 bases; nucleotides not matched to a gene: 8. This chain links TRBV6-6 with TRBJ2-7, with 10 bases aligning to TRBD1. The sequencing input was peripheral blood. The sequence was obtained from a man aged 60 to 75 with acute or convalescent COVID-19. CDR3 nucleotide sequence: TGTGCCAGCAGTTACCCTACGACAGGGGGCTTGTACGAGCAGTACTTC. It specifies CASSYPTTGGLYEQYF.